These T cell receptor beta chains were read from a single sample in a study of shared clonotypes between healthy human individuals. Using immunoSEQ multiplex PCR, the repertoire was profiled, and TCRdb retains in-frame clones only, with some absent. The table has roughly 640,000 clones, around 74% seen once. Sample: memory CD4+ T cells sorted from blood. The receptors derive from a young woman in good health. The CDR3 runs from the conserved cysteine through the conserved F or W. A D gene is named only where the DNA matches it firmly. Clone sizes are given selectively: once, few, many, or a class where the clone is expanded.

abundance,len,v_gene,j_gene,d_gene,CDR3nt,CDR3aa
NA,14,TRBV6-6,TRBJ1-2,NA,TGTGCCAGCATAGATTCCGTGGGGGCGAATGGCTACACCTTC,CASIDSVGANGYTF
NA,13,TRBV9,TRBJ2-2,NA,TGTGCCAGCAGCGTAGACTTGTTCGGGGAGCTGTTTTTT,CASSVDLFGELFF
NA,15,TRBV7-7,TRBJ2-3,TRBD2,TGTGCCAGCAGCTTAACCGGCGGGAGAACAGATACGCAGTATTTT,CASSLTGGRTDTQYF
NA,15,TRBV4-1,TRBJ2-7,TRBD1,TGCGCCAGCAGCCAATCCGGGACAGGGGTCCACGAGCAGTACTTC,CASSQSGTGVHEQYF
NA,15,TRBV5-1,TRBJ2-7,TRBD1,TGCGCCAGCAGCTCCAGACAGGGAATCTCCTACGAGCAGTACTTC,CASSSRQGISYEQYF
NA,12,TRBV14,TRBJ2-5,NA,TGTGCCAGCAGCCAACGTAAAGAGACCCAGTACTTC,CASSQRKETQYF
NA,14,TRBV7-3,TRBJ2-7,NA,TGTGCCAGCAGCTTAATTCGGGCGCACTACGAGCAGTACTTC,CASSLIRAHYEQYF
once,13,TRBV7-9,TRBJ1-1,NA,TGTGCCAGCAGTCTTAGGTGGGACACTGAAGCTTTCTTT,CASSLRWDTEAFF
NA,11,TRBV7-2,TRBJ2-1,NA,TGTGCCAGCAGCTTAGGACCTGAGCAGTTCTTC,CASSLGPEQFF
NA,16,TRBV2,TRBJ1-2,NA,TGTGCCAGCAGTTACATGGGATCGTCAGCCGACTCTGGCTACACCTTC,CASSYMGSSADSGYTF
NA,14,TRBV14,TRBJ2-7,NA,TGTGCCAGCAGCCGCGGAGGGGCGTCTAACGAGCAGTACTTC,CASSRGGASNEQYF
NA,14,TRBV6-5,TRBJ2-5,NA,TGTGCCAGCATCCTCAGCCGGGATCAAGAGACCCAGTACTTC,CASILSRDQETQYF
NA,14,TRBV10-2,TRBJ2-2,NA,TGCGCCAGCAGTGTTTCTATGAGTACCGGGGAGCTGTTTTTT,CASSVSMSTGELFF
NA,13,TRBV5-1,TRBJ2-5,NA,TGCGCCAGCAATGAGGGAGACTTTGAGACCCAGTACTTC,CASNEGDFETQYF
NA,13,TRBV11-2,TRBJ2-5,NA,TGTGCCAGCAGCTTAGGAGGGGTGGAGACCCAGTACTTC,CASSLGGVETQYF
NA,16,TRBV15,TRBJ2-7,TRBD2,TGTGCCACCAGCACCCTAGGGGCTAGCGGGTCCTACGAGCAGTACTTC,CATSTLGASGSYEQYF
NA,16,TRBV18,TRBJ1-3,NA,TGTGCCAGCTCACCTGAGACTGGGGGGACCGGAAACACCATATATTTT,CASSPETGGTGNTIYF
NA,13,TRBV6-1,TRBJ2-7,NA,TGTGCCAGCAGCGGGGACCTCGCCTACGAGCAGTACTTC,CASSGDLAYEQYF
NA,15,TRBV5-1,TRBJ2-2,TRBD1,TGCGCCAGCAGCTTAACAGGGGGCCGCACCGGGGAGCTGTTTTTT,CASSLTGGRTGELFF
NA,13,TRBV6-5,TRBJ2-1,NA,TGTGCCAGCAGTTACTCTTCAACACCGGAGCAGTTCTTC,CASSYSSTPEQFF
NA,16,TRBV11-2,TRBJ1-2,TRBD1,TGTGCCAGCAGCTTAGAGACAGGGGGCTACGGCTATGGCTACACCTTC,CASSLETGGYGYGYTF
NA,15,TRBV7-2,TRBJ1-1,TRBD1,TGTGCCAGCAGCTCGACCAGGGGGCGCGGCGCTGAAGCTTTCTTT,CASSSTRGRGAEAFF
NA,13,TRBV7-8,TRBJ2-5,NA,TGTGCCAGCAGCTTCGCAGGGGAAGAGACCCAGTACTTC,CASSFAGEETQYF
NA,16,TRBV5-1,TRBJ2-5,TRBD2,TGCGCCAGCAGCTTGCCTAGCGGGAGTGGGAAGGAGACCCAGTACTTC,CASSLPSGSGKETQYF
NA,15,TRBV5-5,TRBJ2-5,TRBD1,TGTGCCAGCAGCTTGTTCCGGGACAGACAAGAGACCCAGTACTTC,CASSLFRDRQETQYF
few,15,TRBV2,TRBJ2-1,TRBD1,TGTGCCAGCAGTATGACAGGGAGCTCCTACAATGAGCAGTTCTTC,CASSMTGSSYNEQFF
NA,13,TRBV28,TRBJ1-1,NA,TGTGCCAGCAGTCCGGATCGAAGGACTGAAGCTTTCTTT,CASSPDRRTEAFF
NA,13,TRBV6-5,TRBJ1-1,NA,TGTGCCAGCAGTCCTCTCCTGAACACTGAAGCTTTCTTT,CASSPLLNTEAFF
NA,13,TRBV30,TRBJ1-5,NA,TGTGCCTGGAGTCTACAGGCGAATCAGCCCCAGCATTTT,CAWSLQANQPQHF
NA,15,TRBV5-1,TRBJ1-5,TRBD1,TGCGCCAGCAGCGAGGGGACAGGGGAAAGTCAGCCCCAGCATTTT,CASSEGTGESQPQHF
NA,13,TRBV10-2,TRBJ1-2,NA,TGCGCCAGCAGTGAGAGAAGTCGCTATGGCTACACCTTC,CASSERSRYGYTF
NA,15,TRBV2,TRBJ1-1,TRBD1,TGTGCCAGCAGCAAAAGACAGGGTATGATCTCTGAAGCTTTCTTT,CASSKRQGMISEAFF
NA,17,TRBV6-1,TRBJ2-1,TRBD1,TGTGCCAGCAGTGGAACCGGGACAGGGGGAATATACAATGAGCAGTTCTTC,CASSGTGTGGIYNEQFF
NA,12,TRBV6-1,TRBJ2-5,NA,TGTGCCAGCAGTGAAAGAGGGCACAAGCAGTACTTC,CASSERGHKQYF
NA,14,TRBV5-8,TRBJ1-2,NA,TGTGCCAGCAGCCCTAGCACCGGGAACTATGGCTACACCTTC,CASSPSTGNYGYTF
NA,14,TRBV5-1,TRBJ1-1,NA,TGCGCCAGCAGCTTGGCCCTGGGGGGCACTGAAGCTTTCTTT,CASSLALGGTEAFF